This TCR beta chain is drawn from a study of human CD8 memory T cell subsets. This clonotype ranks as medium-sized (0.01 to 0.1%) in terms of frequency. The TCR beta sequencing libraries came from UMI-labeled 5' RACE. Following a re-call of the 5' RACE reads, TCRdb has one entry per CDR3 protein and lacks DNA. This sample carries 4,000 or so distinct CDR3 sequences, with around 29% going to the ten biggest clones. RNA was obtained from duplicate vials of approximately 150,000 sorted CD8+ T cells per subset. CDR1 SGHVS and CDR2 FQNEAQ come from the germline V gene. The CDR3 is 13 residues long. The sequencing sample was made of CD8+ T cells from PBMCs. This sequence originates from a human donor in good health. This chain uses TRBV7-8 with TRBJ1-1; TCRdb's assignment of TRBD1 cannot be checked, as there is no DNA. This chain's CDR3 is CASSLGGVTEAFF.